The 24 T cell receptor beta chains below all came from one sample that was sequenced in a study of blood T cells in healthy people across ages. The use of a sample-barcoded 5' primer and a J-beta primer mix characterized a second PCR of roughly 7 to 11 cycles. TCRdb used MiXCR to reprocess the 5' RACE reads, holding one entry per CDR3 protein. The sample includes about 500,000 distinct CDR3 sequences, under 30% seen only once; the top ten take approximately 8.7%. The sample also formed part of further work on T cells of mothers and their children.

Source material: blood. The receptors derive from a boy younger than 18 in good health.

The V gene is TRBV12-3 or TRBV12-4, the J gene TRBJ2-3; D gene ambiguous. This CDR3 is 11 amino acids long. Trimming stripped 7 bases from V and 5 bases from J, with 7 bases between. The CDR3: CASKLGDTQYF. CDR3 coding DNA: TGTGCCAGCAAACTCGGAGATACGCAGTATTTT.

This chain uses TRBV27 with TRBJ2-7; 10 positions agree with TRBD1. The CDR3 is made up of 16 amino acids. CDR1 and CDR2 (germline): MNHEY, SMNVEV (reference sequence). The junction had 8 bases not matched to a gene; V was cut back by 4 bases and J by 2 bases. CDR3 sequence reads: CASSSSIGTGAYEQYF. CDR3 nucleotide sequence: TGTGCCAGCAGTTCATCGATAGGGACAGGGGCCTACGAGCAGTACTTC.

CDR3 sequence reads: CSAREGGPRYSNQPQHF. In DNA, the CDR3 is TGCAGTGCTAGGGAAGGGGGTCCGCGCTATAGCAATCAGCCCCAGCATTTT. This chain links TRBV20-1 with TRBJ1-5; tentative D call: TRBD1 (6 bases). Looked up from germline, CDR1 is DFQATT and CDR2 is SNEGSKA (reference sequence). V was pared by 3 bases and J by 0 bases, with 18 bases between. CDR3 length: 17 amino acids.

Ten or more counts support this clonotype. V is TRBV28 and J is TRBJ2-5; D perhaps matches TRBD1 (6 bases). CDR1 and CDR2 (germline): MDHEN, SYDVKM. This CDR3 has 16 amino acids. Trimming took off 5 bases at V and 0 bases at J, with 16 bases between the two ends. The CDR3: CASSVVDRTHQETQYF. The CDR3 DNA reads as TGTGCCAGCAGTGTCGTTGACAGGACCCACCAAGAGACCCAGTACTTC.

The chain is built from TRBV2 and TRBJ2-4; the D is unclear. Germline assignment: CDR1 SNHLY and CDR2 FYNNEI. V shed 6 bases and J shed 0 bases, with 6 bases lying between them. The CDR3 consists of 13 residues. CDR3 amino acids: CASRKLAKNIQYF. As DNA, the CDR3 is TGTGCCAGCAGAAAACTAGCCAAAAACATTCAGTACTTC.

This clonotype was picked up a small number of times. The rearrangement links TRBV7-2 to TRBJ1-2, with D tentatively TRBD1 (5 bases). The CDR3 has 13 residues. V gave up 3 bases and J gave up 3 bases, with 8 bases separating them. CDR1 is SGHTA and CDR2 is FQGNSA in the germline V gene. This CDR3 reads CASSFAGDYGYTF. CDR3 coding DNA: TGTGCCAGCAGCTTCGCGGGGGACTATGGCTACACCTTC.

The chain recombines TRBV25-1 with TRBJ1-4; 7 bases fit TRBD1. The CDR3 runs 17 residues. The germline gives CDR1 MGHDK, CDR2 SYGVNS. V lost 0 bases to trimming and J lost 8 bases; unmatched junction nucleotides: 12. The CDR3 here is CASSEYLTPGQNEKLFF. The CDR3 DNA reads as TGTGCCAGCAGTGAATACCTTACCCCGGGACAGAACGAAAAACTGTTTTTT.

This clonotype was detected only a few times. V usage is TRBV7-9 and J usage is TRBJ2-5; no definite D call. CDR1 is SEHNR and CDR2 is FQNEAQ in the germline V gene (reference sequence). The CDR3 runs 13 residues. V shed 5 bases and J shed 3 bases, with 10 bases lying between them. The CDR3 sequence: CASSISLEETQYF. Written as DNA, the CDR3 is TGTGCCAGCAGCATATCGCTGGAAGAGACCCAGTACTTC.

This clonotype appeared a few times. The junction shows a germline mismatch at one end, possibly a read error. V is TRBV3-1 and J is TRBJ2-5; maybe TRBD1 (6 bases). This CDR3 spans 16 amino acids. Germline CDR1 reads LGHDT; CDR2 reads YNNKEL (reference sequence). The CDR3 DNA is TGTGCCAGCAGCCCTCTCAACAGGGTACTCTCCTACGAGCAGCACTTC. Translating it yields CASSPLNRVLSYEQHF.

J is TRBJ2-5 and V is TRBV7-3; 8 bases line up with TRBD1. The length of the CDR3 is 13 residues. Germline lookup yields CDR1 SGHTA and CDR2 FQGTGA. V shed 5 bases and J 11 bases; nucleotides not matched to a gene: 10. CDR3 nucleotide sequence: TGTGCCAGCAGCCCCGGGACAGGTTTAGAGCAGTACTTC. Translation gives CASSPGTGLEQYF.

This chain joins TRBV3-1 and TRBJ2-4, with 7 bases that match TRBD2. Germline trimming cut 4 bases from V and 8 bases from J; bases unmatched to any gene: 11. Germline-derived CDR1 and CDR2 are LGHDT and YNNKEL (reference sequence). The CDR3 loop spans 15 amino acids. CDR3 sequence: CASSPRGAGVYIQYF. The CDR3 DNA reads as TGTGCCAGCAGCCCGCGAGGGGCGGGGGTATACATTCAGTACTTC.

The rearrangement joins TRBV7-8 to TRBJ2-5, with 8 bases that match TRBD1. In germline, CDR1 is SGHVS, CDR2 FQNEAQ. V shed 2 bases, J shed 4 bases, and the junction held 6 bases outside the gene matches. The CDR3 sequence is 15 residues long. In DNA, the CDR3 is TGTGCCAGCAGCTTATTTGAACAGGGGGGAGAGACCCAGTACTTC. Protein: CASSLFEQGGETQYF. The full variable domain, completed using reference TRBV7-8 and TRBJ2-5, is GAGVSQSPRYKVAKRGQDVALRCDPISGHVSLFWYQQALGQGPEFLTYFQNEAQLDKSGLPSDRFFAERPEGSVSTLKIQRTQQEDSAVYLCASSLFEQGGETQYFGPGTRLLVL.

This clonotype was counted a few times. The rearrangement uses TRBV27 and TRBJ1-4, with 9 nucleotides matching TRBD1. Losses at the gene ends were 5 bases for V and 3 bases for J; bases not matched to a gene: 7. CDR3 length equals 16 residues. Germline lookup yields CDR1 MNHEY and CDR2 SMNVEV (reference sequence). CDR3 sequence: CASSPTRQGANEKLFF. CDR3 DNA: TGTGCCAGCAGTCCGACACGACAGGGGGCTAATGAAAAACTGTTTTTT.

The J gene is TRBJ2-1, the V gene TRBV29-1, with TRBD2 as a possible D gene (6 bases). The CDR3 is 15 amino acids. Deletions cut 3 bases from V and 6 bases from J, with 18 bases between. CDR1 and CDR2 (germline): SQVTM, ANQGSEA. The DNA for the CDR3 is TGCAGCGTTGAGCCTCGGGACTGGGGAAGCAATGAGCAGTTCTTC. Residues: CSVEPRDWGSNEQFF.

The CDR3 is CASRSSENTEAFF. DNA for the CDR3: TGTGCCAGCCGTAGTTCAGAGAACACTGAAGCTTTCTTT. V is TRBV7-3 and J is TRBJ1-1; D is undetermined. V shed 8 bases and J shed 1 base, with 11 bases lying between them. Germline loops: CDR1 SGHTA, CDR2 FQGTGA. The CDR3 has 13 residues.

A few counts support this clonotype. The rearrangement joins TRBV29-1 to TRBJ1-2; D remains ambiguous. This CDR3 has 12 residues. From germline, CDR1 is SQVTM and CDR2 ANQGSEA. V lost 3 bases and J lost 2, with 7 bases in between. In DNA, the CDR3 is TGCAGCGTTGATGGAACCAACTATGGCTACACCTTC. Its translation is CSVDGTNYGYTF.

Note on this clonotype: At one boundary the junction diverges from the germline segment, which might be a read error. CDR3: CASSNPPDTRYF. In nucleotides, the CDR3 is TGTGCCAGCAGCAATCCCCCAGATACGCGGTATTTT. The chain has TRBV28 and TRBJ2-3; D gene unclear. The CDR3 consists of 12 residues. Germline CDR1 and CDR2: MDHEN and SYDVKM.

In this sample, this clonotype turned up a few times. J is TRBJ2-4 and V is TRBV4-3, with 11 bases aligning to TRBD2. This CDR3 is 19 amino acids long. The germline V gene has CDR1 LGHNA and CDR2 YSLEER. V gave up 0 bases and J gave up 8 bases; unmatched junction bases: 15. The CDR3 loop is CASSQDPPLAGVISDIQYF. The CDR3 DNA follows: TGCGCCAGCAGCCAAGATCCCCCACTAGCGGGAGTTATTTCAGACATTCAGTACTTC.

V is TRBV5-5 and J is TRBJ2-3; 10 bases agree with TRBD2. With 6 bases clipped from V and 5 bases from J, the junction kept 9 bases outside the gene matches. CDR1 and CDR2 (germline): SGHKS, YYEKEE (reference sequence). There are 15 residues in the CDR3. The CDR3 reads CASIPGLARGDTQYF. DNA of the CDR3: TGTGCCAGCATCCCGGGACTAGCGAGAGGAGATACGCAGTATTTT.

This sequence joins TRBV5-6 and TRBJ2-5, with D maybe TRBD2 (6 bases). The end of the DNA fits TRBJ2-7 better, so the J call may be wrong. The CDR3 consists of 15 residues. The V gene's germline CDR1 is SGHDT and CDR2 YYEEEE. The CDR3 spells CASSLFILAFNEQYF. The CDR3 DNA is TGTGCCAGCAGCTTGTTTATACTAGCCTTCAACGAGCAGTACTTC.

The genes are TRBV7-2 and TRBJ2-6; tentatively, D is TRBD1 or TRBD2 (5 bases each). Germline-derived CDR1 and CDR2 are SGHTA and FQGNSA. The V end lost 5 bases, the J end lost 2 bases, and 10 bases lay between the germline ends. This CDR3 has 15 amino acids. CDR3 DNA: TGTGCCAGCAGCCCCAGGGAGACTGGGGCCAACGTCCTGACTTTC. Its translation is CASSPRETGANVLTF.

V and J are TRBV20-1 and TRBJ1-1, with a possible D match to TRBD1 (5 bases). Trimming took off 1 base at V and 7 bases at J, with 16 bases between the two ends. Germline CDR1 and CDR2: DFQATT and SNEGSKA (reference sequence). The length of the CDR3 is 14 residues. CDR3 in amino acids: CSARGFEGAVEAFF. The CDR3 bases are TGCAGTGCTAGAGGCTTCGAAGGGGCCGTTGAAGCTTTCTTT.

This clonotype was detected only a few times. The chain couples TRBV5-1 to TRBJ1-1; 8 bases line up with TRBD1. The CDR3 contains 12 residues. V gave up 4 bases and J gave up 6 bases; unmatched junction bases: 2. Germline CDR1 and CDR2: SGHRS and YFSETQ. As DNA, the CDR3 is TGCGCCAGCAGCCCGACAGGGGCTGAAGCTTTCTTT. This sequence encodes CASSPTGAEAFF.

There are a few counts of this clonotype. The chain recombines TRBV14 with TRBJ2-7, with TRBD2 matching over 8 bases. Germline V gene lookup returns CDR1 SGHDN and CDR2 FVKESK. The CDR3 consists of 16 residues. Trimming cost V 4 bases and J 5 bases; bases outside gene matches: 13. In DNA form, the CDR3 reads TGTGCCAGCAGCCCTAGCTCCAGCGGGAGTACCCACGAGCAGTACTTC. Amino acid sequence: CASSPSSSGSTHEQYF.